This is a list of T cell receptor beta chains from one sample in a study of T-cell reconstitution after alpha-beta-depleted transplantation in children. TCRdb recomputed calls from the PCR reads with MiXCR, one row per CDR3 protein. Of approximately 630,000 distinct CDR3 sequences in the sample, roughly 13% are singletons; the top ten hold 0.79%. Sequencing was performed on PBMCs, taken before TCRalphabeta/CD19-depleted stem cell transplant. The receptors were sampled from a girl aged 2-10 years with congenital amegakaryocytic thrombocytopenia, due to receive a stem cell transplant. Both conserved end residues are trimmed from each CDR3. Fields, in order: V gene, clone size, J gene, D gene, CDR3 protein. A D gene is named only where the DNA matches it firmly. Only some rows state a clone size, as once, few, many or a class for expanded clones.

>TRBV11-2|NA|TRBJ2-2|TRBD2
ASSLGLAGYTGELF
>TRBV7-3|NA|TRBJ2-3|TRBD2
ASSSKTSGRAGEDTDTQY
>TRBV20-1|NA|TRBJ2-1|TRBD2
SVSGLVSYNEQF
>TRBV28|many|TRBJ2-3|NA
ASSSPNTPFPSTDTQY
>TRBV12-3/TRBV12-4|many|TRBJ1-2|NA
AIVGGYGYT
>TRBV27|many|TRBJ2-1|TRBD2
ASSLRTSGVGEQF
>TRBV10-3|many|TRBJ2-7|TRBD1
AISDSTGPYEQY
>TRBV20-1|many|TRBJ2-1|NA
SASRLRVTAIEQF
>TRBV2|NA|TRBJ2-7|NA
ASSEGGTDAYEQY
>TRBV27|many|TRBJ2-2|NA
ASRTGTSGVPGELF
>TRBV5-1|NA|TRBJ2-1|TRBD2
ASSRASGLLRGEQF